This T cell receptor beta chain came from a study of blood T cell repertoires in COVID-19. CDR3 length: 15 residues. Germline V lookup: CDR1 SQVTM, CDR2 ANQGSEA. V lost 2 bases, J lost 3 bases, and 7 bases stayed unmatched. This clone was observed once. Clones were sequenced by immunoSEQ multiplex PCR, and TCRdb holds only the in-frame ones, with some missing. The table records some 250,000 clones, approximately 83% of them present only once. The source material was peripheral blood. The sequence was obtained from a man aged 30 to 39 who had recovered from COVID-19. The V gene is TRBV29-1, the J gene TRBJ2-1; 7 bases are shared with TRBD2. Here the CDR3 DNA reads TGCAGCGTTGAACCGTGGACTAGTCGCTACAATGAGCAGTTCTTC. It specifies CSVEPWTSRYNEQFF.